This T cell receptor beta chain was captured by sequencing in a study of response to subunit inactivated influenza vaccine. Study conclusions and caveats: The study's authors posited that every seasonal influenza vaccination enlists few new T cells.

This CDR3 has 16 residues. Looked up from germline, CDR1 is DFQATT and CDR2 is SNEGSKA (reference sequence). V lost 1 base and J lost 3; bases outside the gene matches: 9. On this clonotype: Its target is not known.

TCRdb ran MiXCR on the RT-PCR reads and lists one entry per CDR3 protein. Of hundreds of thousands of distinct CDR3 sequences listed, approximately 14% are singletons. Sequenced material: PBMCs from blood, taken about 13 days after vaccination. This chain joins TRBV20-1 and TRBJ2-1; TRBD2 matches at 7 bases. This TCR was sampled from a man aged 45-60 years who received an inactivated influenza vaccine. CDR3 bases: TGCAGTGCTAGAGGGTGGCGGGAGTCGAACTACAATGAGCAGTTCTTC. The encoded protein is CSARGWRESNYNEQFF.